This TCR beta chain originates from a study of shared clonotypes between healthy human individuals. Study context: The study drew on two women and a few men aged 18 to 49 as donors. Whole-study findings and limits: A reduction in generation probabilities was seen for non-shared clonotypes relative to those shared by all four donors. For naive CD4 cells, around 5% of clonotypes were shared across a few donors.

As to this clone: Its specificity is unknown.

Only in-frame clones appear in the TCRdb table, and some are missing; sequencing was by immunoSEQ multiplex PCR. The sample contains 2 million to 2.5 million clones, around 95% of which appear only once. Deletions cut 5 bases from V and 1 base from J, with 11 bases between. Germline assignment: CDR1 LGHNT and CDR2 FRNRAP. The CDR3 is 14 amino acids. The receptor comes from a man younger than 35 in good health. The specimen sequenced was naive CD4+ T cells sorted from blood. The subset was: CD45RA+ positively selected. The V and J genes are TRBV12-5 and TRBJ1-1, with a weak D call TRBD1 (6 bases). The CDR3 DNA follows: TGTGCTAGTGGTGGGGAGACAGGGAACACTGAAGCTTTCTTT. Protein product: CASGGETGNTEAFF.